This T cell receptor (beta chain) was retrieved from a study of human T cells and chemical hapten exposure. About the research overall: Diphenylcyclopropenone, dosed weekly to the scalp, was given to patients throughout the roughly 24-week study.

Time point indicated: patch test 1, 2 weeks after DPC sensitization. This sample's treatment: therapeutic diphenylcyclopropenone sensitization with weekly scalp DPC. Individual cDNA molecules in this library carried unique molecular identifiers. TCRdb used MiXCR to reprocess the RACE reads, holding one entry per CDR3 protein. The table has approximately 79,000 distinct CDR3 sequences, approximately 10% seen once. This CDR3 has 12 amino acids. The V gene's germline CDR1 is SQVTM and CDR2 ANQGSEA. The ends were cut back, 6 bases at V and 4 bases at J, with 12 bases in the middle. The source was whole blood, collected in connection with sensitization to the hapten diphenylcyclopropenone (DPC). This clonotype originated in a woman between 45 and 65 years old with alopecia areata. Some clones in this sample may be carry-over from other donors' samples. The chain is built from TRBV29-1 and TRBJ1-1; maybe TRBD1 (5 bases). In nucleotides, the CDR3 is TGCAGCGTAGCGATAGGGGTCACTGAAGCTTTCTTT. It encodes CSVAIGVTEAFF.